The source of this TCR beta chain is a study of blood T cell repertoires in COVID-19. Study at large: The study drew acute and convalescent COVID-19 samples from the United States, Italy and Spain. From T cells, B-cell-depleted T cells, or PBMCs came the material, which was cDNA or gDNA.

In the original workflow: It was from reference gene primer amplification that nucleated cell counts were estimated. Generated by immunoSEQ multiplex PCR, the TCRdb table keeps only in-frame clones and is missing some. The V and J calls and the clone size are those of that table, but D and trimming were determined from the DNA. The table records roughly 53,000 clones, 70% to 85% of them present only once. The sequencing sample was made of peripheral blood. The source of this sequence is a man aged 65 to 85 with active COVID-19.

The CDR3, as DNA: TGTGCCAGCACCATAGAGGGGACTAGCGGGCACAATGAGCAGTTCTTC. Protein: CASTIEGTSGHNEQFF. This chain connects TRBV7-2 to TRBJ2-1; 12 bases align to TRBD2. V gave up 7 bases and J gave up 5 bases; unmatched junction bases: 9. This CDR3 is built from 16 residues. In germline, CDR1 is SGHTA, CDR2 FQGNSA.